A single sample is the source of the 8 T cell receptor beta chains below, sequenced in a study of blood T cells in healthy people across ages. A sample-barcoded 5' primer and a J-beta primer mix were used in a second PCR of roughly 7 to 11 cycles. TCRdb reprocessed the 5' RACE reads with MiXCR, giving one entry per CDR3 protein. Of 1,800,000 or so distinct CDR3 sequences listed, roughly 43% were seen once; the top ten hold 23%. Sequenced: blood. The receptors were gathered from a human donor in good health.

This clonotype has a handful of counts. The gene calls are TRBV29-1 and TRBJ1-1, with a tentative D call TRBD1 (5 bases). Germline CDR1 SQVTM, CDR2 ANQGSEA. The CDR3 runs 13 residues. V lost 4 bases to trimming and J lost 10 bases, with 19 bases between them. CDR3: CSVGGGAGPGAFF. The CDR3 DNA reads TGCAGCGTTGGGGGCGGTGCGGGCCCTGGAGCTTTCTTT.

The J gene is TRBJ2-6, the V gene TRBV6-2 or TRBV6-3; possible D gene TRBD1, 5 bases. The germline CDR1 and CDR2 sequences are MNHEY and SVGEGT. This CDR3 contains 22 residues. V lost 0 bases, J lost 0 bases, and 24 bases lay in between. CDR3 sequence reads: CASSYSKFGWGLSFSGANVLTF. The CDR3 bases are TGTGCCAGCAGTTACTCGAAATTCGGGTGGGGCCTGAGCTTCTCTGGGGCCAACGTCCTGACTTTC.

The chain has TRBV29-1 and TRBJ2-1; D may be TRBD1 (6 bases). Germline CDR1 and CDR2: SQVTM and ANQGSEA. The CDR3 contains 13 residues. Trimming removed 2 bases at V and 8 bases at J, with 13 bases between. The CDR3 region is CSVEQGILDEQFF. The CDR3 DNA is TGCAGCGTTGAACAGGGGATCTTAGATGAGCAGTTCTTC.

This clonotype has a handful of counts. The chain is built from TRBV10-3 and TRBJ1-2, with D possibly matching TRBD1 (5 bases). The CDR3 consists of 16 residues. The germline V and J ends were trimmed by 4 bases and 3 bases, with 18 bases remaining between them. CDR1 and CDR2 from the germline V gene are ENHRY and SYGVKD. CDR3: CAISGREGAHYYGYTF. The CDR3 DNA is TGTGCCATCAGTGGTAGAGAAGGGGCGCACTACTATGGCTACACCTTC.

This chain links TRBV20-1 with TRBJ2-5; TRBD2 matches at 9 bases. The germline V gene encodes CDR1 DFQATT and CDR2 SNEGSKA (reference sequence). The CDR3 is made up of 15 amino acids. Losses at the gene ends were 0 bases for V and 5 bases for J; bases not matched to a gene: 7. For the CDR3, the DNA is TGCAGTGCTAGAGACTATAGCGGGGGAAGGGAGACCCAGTACTTC. Translated: CSARDYSGGRETQYF.

The chain uses TRBV10-3 and TRBJ1-1; tentative D call: TRBD1 (5 bases). With 6 bases removed from V and 0 bases from J, the gap between germline ends came to 11 bases. CDR1 is ENHRY and CDR2 is SYGVKD in the germline V gene. The CDR3 extends over 14 amino acids. DNA for the CDR3: TGTGCCATCAGCCCGGGACCGATGAACACTGAAGCTTTCTTT. Protein sequence: CAISPGPMNTEAFF.

This clonotype has only a few counts. CDR3 sequence reads: CASSLVLANEQFF. The CDR3 region has the DNA TGTGCCAGCAGTTTAGTGCTCGCGAATGAGCAGTTCTTC. This chain uses TRBV12-3 or TRBV12-4 with TRBJ2-1, with D unclear. The V and J ends lost 1 base and 7 bases respectively, with 8 bases between them. CDR3 length equals 13 residues.

The genes are TRBV20-1 and TRBJ2-7, with 7 bases matching TRBD1. Unmatched junction bases numbered 5, after V lost 1 base and J lost 2 bases. CDR1 is DFQATT and CDR2 is SNEGSKA in the germline V gene (reference sequence). This CDR3 region has 14 residues. The CDR3 spells CSARARDSTYEQYF. The DNA of the CDR3 is TGCAGTGCTAGAGCTCGGGACAGTACCTACGAGCAGTACTTC.